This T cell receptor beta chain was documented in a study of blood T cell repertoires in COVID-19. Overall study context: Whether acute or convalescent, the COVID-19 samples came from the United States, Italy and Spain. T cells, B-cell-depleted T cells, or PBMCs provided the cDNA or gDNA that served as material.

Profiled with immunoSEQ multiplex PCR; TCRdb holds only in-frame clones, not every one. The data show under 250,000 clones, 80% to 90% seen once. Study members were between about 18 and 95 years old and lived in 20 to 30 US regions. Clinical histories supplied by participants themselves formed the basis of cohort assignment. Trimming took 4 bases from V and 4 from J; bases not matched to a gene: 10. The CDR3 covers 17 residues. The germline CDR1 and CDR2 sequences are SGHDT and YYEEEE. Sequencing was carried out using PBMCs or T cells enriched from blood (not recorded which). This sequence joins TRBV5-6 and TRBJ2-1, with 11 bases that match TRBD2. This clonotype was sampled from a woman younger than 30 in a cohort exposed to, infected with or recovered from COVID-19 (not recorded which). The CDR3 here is CASSPILGLAEYNEQFF. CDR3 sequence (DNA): TGTGCCAGCAGCCCCATCTTGGGACTAGCGGAGTACAATGAGCAGTTCTTC.